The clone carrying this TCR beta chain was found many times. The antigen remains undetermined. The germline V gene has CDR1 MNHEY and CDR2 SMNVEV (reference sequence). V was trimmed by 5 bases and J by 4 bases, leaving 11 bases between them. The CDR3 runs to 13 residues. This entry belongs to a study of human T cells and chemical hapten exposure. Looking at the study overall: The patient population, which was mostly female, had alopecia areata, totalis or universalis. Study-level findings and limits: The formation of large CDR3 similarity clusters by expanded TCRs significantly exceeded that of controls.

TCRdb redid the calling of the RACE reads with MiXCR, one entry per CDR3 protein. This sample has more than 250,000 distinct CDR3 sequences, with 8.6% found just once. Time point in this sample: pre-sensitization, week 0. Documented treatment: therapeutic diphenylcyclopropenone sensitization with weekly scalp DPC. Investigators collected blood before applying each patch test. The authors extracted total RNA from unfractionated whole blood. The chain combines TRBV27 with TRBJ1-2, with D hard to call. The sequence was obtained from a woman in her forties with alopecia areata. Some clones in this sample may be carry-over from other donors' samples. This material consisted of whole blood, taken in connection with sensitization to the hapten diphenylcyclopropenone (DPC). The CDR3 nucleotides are TGTGCCAGCAGTCTTTGGGCCTCCTATGGCTACACCTTC. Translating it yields CASSLWASYGYTF.